The 10 T cell receptor beta chains reported below all come from one sample, sequenced in a study of blood T cell repertoires in COVID-19. The data were produced by immunoSEQ multiplex PCR, yet TCRdb's version contains in-frame clones alone and is incomplete. The profile covers some 250,000 clones, with 75% to 90% appearing a single time and less than 4% taken by the ten largest. Sequenced input: PBMCs or T cells enriched from blood (not recorded which). Every receptor here comes from a woman aged 40 to 55 with acute COVID-19.

The chain uses TRBV5-1 and TRBJ2-7, with 10 bases matching TRBD1. V shed 5 bases, J shed 9 bases, and the junction held 8 bases outside the gene matches. The germline V gene has CDR1 SGHRS and CDR2 YFSETQ. The CDR3 is 13 amino acids. CDR3 region: CASSSGGQGWQYF. CDR3 sequence (DNA): TGCGCCAGCAGTTCGGGGGGACAGGGGTGGCAGTACTTC.

This clone was seen just once. This chain joins TRBV19 and TRBJ2-7; TRBD2 might be the D (6 bases). This CDR3 spans 17 amino acids. V was clipped by 4 bases and J by 3 bases, with 22 bases between them. Germline V gene sequence: CDR1 LNHDA, CDR2 SQIVND (reference sequence). CDR3 in DNA: TGTGCCAGTAGTAGGGGTGGGGTAGCGGCTCCCATCTACGAGCAGTACTTC. It encodes CASSRGGVAAPIYEQYF.

This clone has more than one count but fewer than ten. The rearrangement links TRBV11-1 to TRBJ2-7; D possibly corresponds to TRBD1 (8 bases). Trimming took off 6 bases at V and 1 base at J, with 16 bases between the two ends. This CDR3 has 15 residues. Germline CDR1 SGHAT, CDR2 FQDESV (reference sequence). The CDR3 coding sequence is TGTGCCAGCAGAGCGGGACAGGAGGCTTCCTACGAGCAGTACTTC. Its translation is CASRAGQEASYEQYF.

This chain connects TRBV14 to TRBJ2-1; the match to TRBD2 covers 7 bases. Germline lookup yields CDR1 SGHDN and CDR2 FVKESK. Losses at the gene ends were 1 base for V and 4 bases for J; bases not matched to a gene: 4. There are 15 residues in the CDR3. CDR3 nucleotides: TGTGCCAGCAGCCAAGTCGCGGGAGAGTACAATGAGCAGTTCTTC. This gives the protein CASSQVAGEYNEQFF.

This clone has a handful of counts. This rearrangement joins TRBV11-3 to TRBJ2-7, with 10 bases identical to TRBD2. V gave up 4 bases and J gave up 5 bases; unmatched junction bases: 17. The germline CDR1 and CDR2 sequences are SGHNT and YENEEA. The CDR3 spans 18 residues. This chain's CDR3 is CASSSRRGLAGAAHEQYF. CDR3 nucleotides: TGTGCCAGCAGCTCTAGGAGGGGGCTAGCGGGAGCGGCCCACGAGCAGTACTTC. Full variable domain (outside the CDR3, taken from reference TRBV11-3 and TRBJ2-7): EAGVVQSPRYKIIEKKQPVAFWCNPISGHNTLYWYLQNLGQGPELLIRYENEEAVDDSQLPKDRFSAERLKGVDSTLKIQPAELGDSAVYLCASSSRRGLAGAAHEQYFGPGTRLTVT.

This chain connects TRBV7-9 to TRBJ2-7, with 14 bases aligning to TRBD2. CDR3 length: 19 residues. Germline CDR1 is SEHNR and CDR2 is FQNEAQ (reference sequence). V was pared by 4 bases and J by 0 bases, with 11 bases of the junction left unmatched. In DNA form, the CDR3 reads TGTGCCAGCAGCTCACTACCCCCGGGACTAGCGGGAGTCTCCTACGAGCAGTACTTC. Translating gives CASSSLPPGLAGVSYEQYF.

This clone was observed once. The chain combines TRBV3-1 (or the pseudogene TRBV3-2) with TRBJ2-2; no clear D. The CDR3 runs to 14 residues. V lost 7 bases to trimming and J lost 1 base, with 10 bases between them. Germline-derived CDR1 and CDR2 are LGHDT and YNNKEL (reference sequence). For the CDR3, the DNA is TGTGCCAGCAAGTCCCTCGGGAACACCGGGGAGCTGTTTTTT. Translating gives CASKSLGNTGELFF.

The chain combines TRBV5-1 with TRBJ2-1, with TRBD2 matching 9 bases. Trimming cost V 0 bases and J 7 bases; bases outside gene matches: 11. Germline CDR1 reads SGHRS; CDR2 reads YFSETQ. CDR3 size: 17 residues. Written as DNA, the CDR3 is TGCGCCAGCAGCTTGGACCCACCGGGACTAGCTTCAAATGAGCAGTTCTTC. Encoded protein: CASSLDPPGLASNEQFF.

The chain couples TRBV4-1 to TRBJ1-1, with D unclear. Germline CDR1 is MGHRA and CDR2 is YSYEKL. CDR3 length: 17 amino acids. The V end lost 2 bases, the J end lost 4 bases, and 20 bases lay between the germline ends. Here the CDR3 reads CASSQYFQLRGGTEAFF. For the CDR3, the DNA is TGCGCCAGCAGCCAATATTTTCAGCTACGGGGTGGCACTGAAGCTTTCTTT.

The chain has TRBV10-3 and TRBJ2-5, with TRBD2 identical over 11 bases. With 0 bases clipped from V and 0 bases from J, the junction kept 3 bases outside the gene matches. The CDR3 is 17 residues long. Germline V gives CDR1 ENHRY, CDR2 SYGVKD. The CDR3 DNA reads TGTGCCATCAGTGAGTCGACGGGACTAGCGGACCAAGAGACCCAGTACTTC. Translation: CAISESTGLADQETQYF.